The 10 T cell receptor beta chains given below trace back to one sample, sequenced in a study of blood T cells in healthy people across ages. Primers used in a second PCR of about 6 to 11 cycles were a sample-barcoded 5' primer and a J-beta primer mix. TCRdb re-derived calls from the 5' RACE reads in MiXCR, one entry per CDR3 protein. This table holds roughly 800,000 distinct CDR3 sequences, 58% found once. Material for sequencing was blood. The source is a man aged 25 to 40 in good health.

This clonotype was observed a handful of times. The chain recombines TRBV20-1 with TRBJ2-5, with D unclear. The CDR3 loop spans 14 amino acids. Germline V CDR1 and CDR2: DFQATT, SNEGSKA (reference sequence). The V end was cut by 1 base, the J end by 6 bases, with 15 bases between. The chain's CDR3 is CSARVGANRQTQYF. CDR3 DNA: TGCAGTGCTAGAGTTGGCGCGAATCGACAGACCCAGTACTTC.

This clonotype was counted a few times. The chain combines TRBV7-9 with TRBJ2-7, with a possible D match to TRBD2 (6 bases). The germline V gene has CDR1 SEHNR and CDR2 FQNEAQ (reference sequence). The CDR3 is made up of 13 amino acids. V lost 6 bases and J lost 2, with 11 bases in between. The CDR3 sequence is CASSRAGTYEQYF. DNA for the CDR3: TGTGCCAGCAGTAGGGCGGGGACCTACGAGCAGTACTTC.

Only one count was recorded for this clonotype. The chain links TRBV14 to TRBJ2-1; D not resolved. Germline loops: CDR1 SGHDN, CDR2 FVKESK. This CDR3 has 12 amino acids. V lost 5 bases, J lost 5 bases, and 7 bases lay in between. The chain's CDR3 is CASSVRHNEQFF. The CDR3 DNA follows: TGTGCCAGCAGCGTGAGGCACAATGAGCAGTTCTTC.

The chain couples TRBV3-1 to TRBJ2-1, with 11 positions matching TRBD2. V dropped 4 bases and J dropped 4; count of bases not matched to a gene: 6. From germline, CDR1 is LGHDT and CDR2 YNNKEL (reference sequence). There are 16 residues in the CDR3. DNA for the CDR3: TGTGCCAGCAGCCGTAGGCGGACTAGCGGGTACAATGAGCAGTTCTTC. Its protein is CASSRRRTSGYNEQFF.

The chain combines TRBV18 with TRBJ1-1; tentatively, D is TRBD1 (5 bases). Germline-derived CDR1 and CDR2 are KGHSH and LQKENI. The CDR3 runs 15 residues. Between the trimmed V and J ends, which lost 3 bases and 7 bases, there was a span of 18 bases. CDR3 sequence reads: CASSPLQGENDEAFF. CDR3 in DNA: TGTGCCAGCTCACCCTTACAAGGGGAGAACGATGAAGCTTTCTTT.

The table lists this clonotype with a few counts. The chain is built from TRBV6-1 and TRBJ2-6; D call uncertain. The CDR3 loop spans 13 amino acids. With 6 bases removed from V and 2 bases from J, the gap between germline ends came to 5 bases. Germline lookup yields CDR1 MNHNS and CDR2 SASEGT. This CDR3 reads CASSAPGANVLTF. The CDR3 DNA reads TGTGCCAGCAGCGCTCCTGGGGCCAACGTCCTGACTTTC.

The chain joins TRBV14 to TRBJ2-3, with a tentative D call TRBD2 (6 bases). Germline loops: CDR1 SGHDN, CDR2 FVKESK. The CDR3 runs to 13 residues. Deletions cut 1 base from V and 11 bases from J, with 13 bases between. The DNA of the CDR3 is TGTGCCAGCAGCCAAGGGTTGCGGGACCAGCAGTATTTT. Translation gives CASSQGLRDQQYF. Variable domain in full (rest from reference TRBV14 and TRBJ2-3): EAGVTQFPSHSVIEKGQTVTLRCDPISGHDNLYWYRRVMGKEIKFLLHFVKESKQDESGMPNNRFLAERTGGTYSTLKVQPAELEDSGVYFCASSQGLRDQQYFGPGTRLTVL.

V gene TRBV6-4 combines with J gene TRBJ2-3, with 8 bases that match TRBD1. CDR3 length equals 14 residues. The ends lost 6 bases at V and 7 bases at J; junction bases unmatched: 9. Per germline, CDR1 MRHNA and CDR2 SNTAGT. CDR3 sequence (DNA): TGTGCCAGCAGAATGACAGGGGAATCACATACGCAGTATTTT. Translating gives CASRMTGESHTQYF.

This chain uses TRBV9 with TRBJ2-7, with D possibly matching TRBD1 (7 bases). The CDR3 consists of 14 residues. V lost 3 bases and J lost 5, with 15 bases in between. The germline V gene encodes CDR1 SGDLS and CDR2 YYNGEE. The CDR3 DNA reads TGTGCCAGCAGCGGTACCAGCAGGGGGGACGAGCAGTACTTC. It encodes CASSGTSRGDEQYF. The complete variable domain, with remaining parts taken from reference TRBV9 and TRBJ2-7, reads DSGVTQTPKHLITATGQRVTLRCSPRSGDLSVYWYQQSLDQGLQFLIQYYNGEERAKGNILERFSAQQFPDLHSELNLSSLELGDSALYFCASSGTSRGDEQYFGPGTRLTVT.

The table lists this clonotype with a few counts. V and J are TRBV6-5 and TRBJ2-7; possibly TRBD1 or TRBD2 for D (5 bases each). The CDR3 length is 13 residues. Germline CDR1 and CDR2: MNHEY and SVGAGI. V lost 5 bases and J 0 bases, leaving 8 bases between the germline ends. CDR3 DNA sequence: TGTGCCAGCAGTAAGGGGAGCTCCTACGAGCAGTACTTC. Amino acids: CASSKGSSYEQYF.